This T cell receptor beta chain emerged from a study of vaccination and CD4 T cells after COVID-19. Treatment in this sample: roughly ten-day PBMC culture with coronavirus spike peptide pools or control peptides (ViraFEST assay). Concerning this clonotype itself: The antigen remains unidentified.

Scientists ran DNA taken from cultured CD4+ T cells through the Oncomine TCR Beta short-read assay for sequencing. TCRdb passed the PCR reads through MiXCR, listing each CDR3 protein once. The repertoire includes some 25,000 distinct CDR3 sequences, 45% to 50% of them detected once, and roughly 6.1% sits in the top ten. Trimming pared 9 bases from V and 2 bases from J, leaving 12 bases between. This CDR3 is 13 amino acids long. Germline CDR1 KGHDR, CDR2 SFDVKD. This receptor was obtained from a human donor who had recovered from COVID-19. Sequences were obtained from CD4+ T cells from blood, cultured in vitro. The chain has TRBV24-1 and TRBJ1-2, with D possibly matching TRBD1 (5 bases). In nucleotides, the CDR3 is TGTGCCACCGCCCAGGGTACCAACTATGGCTACACCTTC. Residues: CATAQGTNYGYTF.